What follows describes a single T cell receptor (beta chain). The data were taken from a study of T cells in Graves' hyperthyroidism and ophthalmopathy. For the study at large: Once the initial diagnosis was made, peripheral blood was obtained before any treatment.

The CDR3 has 15 residues. CDR1 SGHTA and CDR2 FQGNSA come from the germline V gene. Trimming left V 2 bases short and J 10 bases short, with 15 bases between. There were TCR beta CDR3 regions amplified from RNA transcripts. First-round RT-PCR with HTBI primers amplified the TCR CDR3 region. TCRdb re-derived calls from the multiplex PCR reads in MiXCR, one entry per CDR3 protein. The sample has approximately 720,000 distinct CDR3 sequences, 18% seen once; the top ten hold approximately 16%. The receptor was isolated from a woman aged 50 to 60 with Graves' hyperthyroidism that later progressed to Graves' ophthalmopathy. Sample: blood. This chain links TRBV7-2 with TRBJ1-6, with D hard to call. CDR3 DNA: TGTGCCAGCAGCTTAACAGTCGTTCTCGACTCACCCCTCCACTTT. Residues: CASSLTVVLDSPLHF.